Reported below is one T cell receptor beta chain. Its antigen is not known. In the PCR, 60 Vbeta and 13 Jbeta primers were used. The assay was immunoSEQ multiplex PCR, and TCRdb's table has in-frame clones only and misses some. Of some 170,000 clones listed, about 80% are singletons. V lost 3 bases and J 1 base, leaving 10 bases between the germline ends. The CDR3 loop spans 14 amino acids. The germline V gene encodes CDR1 SGDLS and CDR2 YYNGEE. The data derive from a study of cytomegalovirus exposure and HLA in healthy donors. Study conclusions and caveats: Productive rates of about 87% or about 30% were seen for most TCR beta V segments in an earlier analysis. Later analysis demonstrated an association between a missense DCLRE1C variant and TCR beta V- and J-gene trimming.

The source of this sequence is a man aged 25-45 years in good health and CMV-seronegative. V usage is TRBV9 and J usage is TRBJ1-1; perhaps TRBD1 as D (6 bases). Sequencing was carried out using PBMCs. This chain's CDR3 is CASSEGHPNTEAFF. The CDR3 nucleotides read TGTGCCAGCAGCGAGGGACATCCGAACACTGAAGCTTTCTTT.